The following is a T cell receptor (beta chain) sequence with its context. The sample originates from a study of shared clonotypes between healthy human individuals. CDR3 length: 15 amino acids. Germline loops: CDR1 SGHRS, CDR2 YFSETQ. V lost 4 bases to trimming and J lost 1 base; unmatched junction nucleotides: 5. Profiling relied on immunoSEQ multiplex PCR, and the TCRdb table lists in-frame clones only, not all of them. The sample yields some 2,100,000 clones, approximately 94% seen once. All participating donors were Caucasian adults from Nashville, Tennessee. V gene TRBV5-1 combines with J gene TRBJ2-1; 7 nucleotides line up with TRBD1. The sequence was obtained from a man aged 18 to 29 in good health. The sequenced material came from naive CD4+ T cells sorted from blood. Subset noted: CD45RA+ positively selected. Here the CDR3 DNA reads TGCGCCAGCAGCAACCCGACAGGGTCCTACAATGAGCAGTTCTTC. It translates to CASSNPTGSYNEQFF.